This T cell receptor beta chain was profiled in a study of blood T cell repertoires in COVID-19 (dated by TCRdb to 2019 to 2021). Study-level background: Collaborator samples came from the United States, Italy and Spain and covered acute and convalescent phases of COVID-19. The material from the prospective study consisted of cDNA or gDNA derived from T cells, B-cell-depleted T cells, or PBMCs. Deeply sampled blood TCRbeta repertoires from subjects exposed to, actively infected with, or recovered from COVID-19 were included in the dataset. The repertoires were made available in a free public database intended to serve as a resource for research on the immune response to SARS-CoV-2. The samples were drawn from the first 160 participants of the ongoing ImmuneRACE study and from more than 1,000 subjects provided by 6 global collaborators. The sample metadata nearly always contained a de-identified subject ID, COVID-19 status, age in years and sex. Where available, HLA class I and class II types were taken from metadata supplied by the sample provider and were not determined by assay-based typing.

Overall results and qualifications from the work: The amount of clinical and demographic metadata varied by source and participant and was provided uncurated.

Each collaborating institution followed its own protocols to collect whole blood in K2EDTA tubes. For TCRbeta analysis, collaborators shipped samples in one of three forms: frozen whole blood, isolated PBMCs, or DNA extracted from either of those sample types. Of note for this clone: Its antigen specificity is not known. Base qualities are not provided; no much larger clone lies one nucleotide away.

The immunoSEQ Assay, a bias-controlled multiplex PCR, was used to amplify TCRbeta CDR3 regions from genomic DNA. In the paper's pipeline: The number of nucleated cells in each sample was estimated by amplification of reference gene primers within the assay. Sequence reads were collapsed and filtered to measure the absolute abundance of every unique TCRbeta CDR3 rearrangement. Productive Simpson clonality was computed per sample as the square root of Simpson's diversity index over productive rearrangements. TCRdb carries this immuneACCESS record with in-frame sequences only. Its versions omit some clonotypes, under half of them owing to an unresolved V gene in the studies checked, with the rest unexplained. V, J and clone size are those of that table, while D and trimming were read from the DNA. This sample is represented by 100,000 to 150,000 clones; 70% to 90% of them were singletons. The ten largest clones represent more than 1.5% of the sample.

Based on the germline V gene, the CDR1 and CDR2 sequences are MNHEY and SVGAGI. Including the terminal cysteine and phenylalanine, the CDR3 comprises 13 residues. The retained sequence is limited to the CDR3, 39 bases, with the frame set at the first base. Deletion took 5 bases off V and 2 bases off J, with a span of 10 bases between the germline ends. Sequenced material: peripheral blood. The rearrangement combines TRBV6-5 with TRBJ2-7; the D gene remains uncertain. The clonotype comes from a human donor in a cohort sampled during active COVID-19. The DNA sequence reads TGTGCCAGCAGTAGAGACATACCCTACGAGCAGTACTTC. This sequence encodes CASSRDIPYEQYF.